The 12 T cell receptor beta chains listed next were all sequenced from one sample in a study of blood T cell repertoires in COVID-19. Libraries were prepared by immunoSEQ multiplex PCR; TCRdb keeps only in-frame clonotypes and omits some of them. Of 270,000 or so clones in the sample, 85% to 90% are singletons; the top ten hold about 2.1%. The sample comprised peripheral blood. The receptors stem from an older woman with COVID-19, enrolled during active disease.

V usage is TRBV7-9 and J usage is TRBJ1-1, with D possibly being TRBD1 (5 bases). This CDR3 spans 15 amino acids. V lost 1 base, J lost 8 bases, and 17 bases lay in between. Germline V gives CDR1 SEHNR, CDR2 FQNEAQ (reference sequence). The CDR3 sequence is CASSLEGFTGEEAFF. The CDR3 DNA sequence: TGTGCCAGCAGCTTAGAAGGGTTTACGGGGGAAGAAGCTTTCTTT.

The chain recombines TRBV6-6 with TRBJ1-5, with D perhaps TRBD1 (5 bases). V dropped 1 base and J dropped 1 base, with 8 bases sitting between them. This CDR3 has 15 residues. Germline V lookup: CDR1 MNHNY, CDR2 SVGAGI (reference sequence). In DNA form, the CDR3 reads TGTGCCAGCAGTTACTGGCGACAGAGCAATCAGCCCCAGCATTTT. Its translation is CASSYWRQSNQPQHF.

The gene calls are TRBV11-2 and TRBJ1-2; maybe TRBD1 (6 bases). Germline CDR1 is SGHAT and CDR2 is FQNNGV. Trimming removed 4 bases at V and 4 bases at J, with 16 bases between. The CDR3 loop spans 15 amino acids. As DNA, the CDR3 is TGTGCCAGCAGCTCCGGAAGGGGGTTGGTCTATGGCTACACCTTC. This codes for CASSSGRGLVYGYTF.

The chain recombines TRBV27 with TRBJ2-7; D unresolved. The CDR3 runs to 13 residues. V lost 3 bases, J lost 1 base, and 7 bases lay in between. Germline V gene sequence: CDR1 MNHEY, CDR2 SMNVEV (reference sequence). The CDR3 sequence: CASSFTGSYEQYF. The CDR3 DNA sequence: TGTGCCAGCAGTTTTACCGGTTCCTACGAGCAGTACTTC.

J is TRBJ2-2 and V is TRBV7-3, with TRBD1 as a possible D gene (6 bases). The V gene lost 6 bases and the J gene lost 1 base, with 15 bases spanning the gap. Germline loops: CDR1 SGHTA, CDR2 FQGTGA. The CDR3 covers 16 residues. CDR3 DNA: TGTGCCAGCAGATACGGCCTGACAGGGAACACCGGGGAGCTGTTTTTT. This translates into CASRYGLTGNTGELFF. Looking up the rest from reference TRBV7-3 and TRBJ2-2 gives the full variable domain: GAGVSQTPSNKVTEKGKYVELRCDPISGHTALYWYRQSLGQGPEFLIYFQGTGAADDSGLPNDRFFAVRPEGSVSTLKIQRTERGDSAVYLCASRYGLTGNTGELFFGEGSRLTVL.

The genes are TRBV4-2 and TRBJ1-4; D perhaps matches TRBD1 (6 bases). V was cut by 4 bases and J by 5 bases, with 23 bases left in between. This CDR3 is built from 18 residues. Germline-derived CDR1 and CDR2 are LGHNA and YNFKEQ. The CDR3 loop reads CASSRSGRDQGLNEKLFF. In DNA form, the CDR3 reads TGTGCCAGCAGCCGAAGTGGCAGGGACCAGGGGTTAAATGAAAAACTGTTTTTT.

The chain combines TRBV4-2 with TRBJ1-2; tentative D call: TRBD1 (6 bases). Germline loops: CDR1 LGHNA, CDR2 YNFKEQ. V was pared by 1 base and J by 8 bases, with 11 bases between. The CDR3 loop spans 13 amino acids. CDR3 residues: CASSQVQGEGYTF. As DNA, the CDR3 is TGTGCCAGCAGCCAAGTACAGGGTGAGGGCTACACCTTC.

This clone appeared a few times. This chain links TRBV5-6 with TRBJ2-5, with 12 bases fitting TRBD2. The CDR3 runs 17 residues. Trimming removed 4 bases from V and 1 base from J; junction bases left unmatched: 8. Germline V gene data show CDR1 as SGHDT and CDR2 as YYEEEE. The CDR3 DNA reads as TGTGCCAGCAGCCCCCTCCGACTAGCGGGGGCCCAAGAGACCCAGTACTTC. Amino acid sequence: CASSPLRLAGAQETQYF.

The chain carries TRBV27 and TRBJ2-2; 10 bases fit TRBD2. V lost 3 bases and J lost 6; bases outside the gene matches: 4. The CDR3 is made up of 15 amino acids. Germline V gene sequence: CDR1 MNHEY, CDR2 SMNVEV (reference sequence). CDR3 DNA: TGTGCCAGCAGTTTCTCTACTAGCGGGGCCGGGGAGCTGTTTTTT. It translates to CASSFSTSGAGELFF.

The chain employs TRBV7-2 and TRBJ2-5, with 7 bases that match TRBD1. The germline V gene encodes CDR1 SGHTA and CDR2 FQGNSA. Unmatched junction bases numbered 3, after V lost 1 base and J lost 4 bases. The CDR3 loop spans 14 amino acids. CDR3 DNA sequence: TGTGCCAGCAGCTTAGGAGGGGGCCGAGAGACCCAGTACTTC. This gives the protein CASSLGGGRETQYF.

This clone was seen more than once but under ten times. The CDR3 region has the DNA TGTGCCAGCACGGGGGGGTTCCAGCCCCAGCATTTT. Residues: CASTGGFQPQHF. This chain joins TRBV6-5 and TRBJ1-5; possibly TRBD1 for D (5 bases). V lost 7 bases to trimming and J lost 7 bases, with 11 bases between them. In germline, CDR1 is MNHEY, CDR2 SVGAGI. The CDR3 covers 12 residues.

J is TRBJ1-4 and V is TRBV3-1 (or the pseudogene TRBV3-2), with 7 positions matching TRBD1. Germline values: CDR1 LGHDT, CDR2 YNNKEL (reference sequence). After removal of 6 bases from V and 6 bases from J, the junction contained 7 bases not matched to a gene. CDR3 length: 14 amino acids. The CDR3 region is CASRFSGTDEKLFF. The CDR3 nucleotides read TGTGCCAGCAGGTTTTCCGGGACAGATGAAAAACTGTTTTTT.